Detailed here is one T cell receptor beta chain. As processed by the authors: Scientists estimated how many nucleated cells there were by amplifying reference gene primers. Clones were read by immunoSEQ multiplex PCR, and TCRdb kept only the in-frame ones, dropping some. V and J calls plus clone size are reproduced from that table; the DNA served to infer D and trimming. This table has over 60,000 clones, roughly 82% appearing once. Germline V gives CDR1 MNHNS, CDR2 SASEGT. The CDR3 totals 16 residues. V lost 4 bases to trimming and J lost 5 bases; unmatched junction nucleotides: 12. This entry comes from a study of blood T cell repertoires in COVID-19.

The sequence came from a woman aged 80 or over with acute or convalescent COVID-19. The specimen sequenced was peripheral blood. The rearrangement links TRBV6-1 to TRBJ2-7, with 9 bases identical to TRBD1. CDR3 bases: TGTGCCAGCAGTGCCCTAATGGGGACAGGGACCCACGAGCAGTACTTC. Amino acid sequence: CASSALMGTGTHEQYF.